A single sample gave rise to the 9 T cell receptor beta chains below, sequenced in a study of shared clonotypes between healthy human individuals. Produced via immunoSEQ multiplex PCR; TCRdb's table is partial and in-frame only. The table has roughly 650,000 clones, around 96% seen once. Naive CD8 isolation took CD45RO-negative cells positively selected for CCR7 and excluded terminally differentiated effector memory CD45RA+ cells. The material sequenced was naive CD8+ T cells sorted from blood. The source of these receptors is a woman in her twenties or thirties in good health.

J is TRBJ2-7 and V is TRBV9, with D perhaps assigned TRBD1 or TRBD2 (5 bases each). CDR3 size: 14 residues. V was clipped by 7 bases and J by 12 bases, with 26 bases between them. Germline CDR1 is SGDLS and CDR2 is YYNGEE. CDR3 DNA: TGTGCCAGCTCTGGGGGTGGGTCGGGCGGACCTCTGTACTTC. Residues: CASSGGGSGGPLYF.

This CDR3 is CASTPGAAVTYEQYF. For the CDR3, the DNA is TGTGCCAGCACCCCCGGTGCAGCCGTTACCTACGAGCAGTACTTC. The J gene is TRBJ2-7, the V gene TRBV5-4; D is unresolved. V lost 6 bases, J lost 2 bases, and 18 bases lay in between. The CDR3 spans 15 residues. Germline V gives CDR1 SGHNT, CDR2 YYREEE (reference sequence).

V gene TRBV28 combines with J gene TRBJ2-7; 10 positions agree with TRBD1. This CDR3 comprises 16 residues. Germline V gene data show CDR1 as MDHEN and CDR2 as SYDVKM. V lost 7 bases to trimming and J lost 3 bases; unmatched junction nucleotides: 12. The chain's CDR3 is CASKGFTGQGNYEQYF. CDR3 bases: TGTGCCAGCAAAGGGTTCACGGGACAGGGGAACTACGAGCAGTACTTC.

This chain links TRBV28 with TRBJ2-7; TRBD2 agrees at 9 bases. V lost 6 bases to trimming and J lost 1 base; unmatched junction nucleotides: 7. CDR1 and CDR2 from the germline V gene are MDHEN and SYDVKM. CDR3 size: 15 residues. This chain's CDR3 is CASRSPSGASYEQYF. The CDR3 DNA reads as TGTGCCAGCAGGTCTCCTAGCGGGGCTTCCTACGAGCAGTACTTC. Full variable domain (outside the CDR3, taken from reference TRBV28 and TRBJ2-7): DVKVTQSSRYLVKRTGEKVFLECVQDMDHENMFWYRQDPGLGLRLIYFSYDVKMKEKGDIPEGYSVSREKKERFSLILESASTNQTSMYLCASRSPSGASYEQYFGPGTRLTVT.

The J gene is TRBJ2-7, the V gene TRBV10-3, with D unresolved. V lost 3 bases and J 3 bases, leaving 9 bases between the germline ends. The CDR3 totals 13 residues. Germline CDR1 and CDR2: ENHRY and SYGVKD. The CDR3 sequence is CAISELSYYEQYF. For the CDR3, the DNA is TGTGCCATCAGTGAACTCTCTTACTACGAGCAGTACTTC.

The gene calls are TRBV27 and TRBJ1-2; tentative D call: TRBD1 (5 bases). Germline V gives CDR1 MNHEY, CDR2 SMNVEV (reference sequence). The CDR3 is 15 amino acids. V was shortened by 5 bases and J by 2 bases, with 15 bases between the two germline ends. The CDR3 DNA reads TGTGCCAGCAGTCCCCGGGACGGTGGAAACTATGGCTACACCTTC. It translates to CASSPRDGGNYGYTF.

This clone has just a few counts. This CDR3 reads CASGTGGTGELFF. CDR3 bases: TGTGCCAGCGGGACAGGGGGCACCGGGGAGCTGTTTTTT. The rearrangement joins TRBV27 to TRBJ2-2; 11 bases are a match to TRBD1. Germline V gene data show CDR1 as MNHEY and CDR2 as SMNVEV (reference sequence). CDR3 length equals 13 residues. V was clipped by 8 bases and J by 4 bases; unmatched bases: 0.

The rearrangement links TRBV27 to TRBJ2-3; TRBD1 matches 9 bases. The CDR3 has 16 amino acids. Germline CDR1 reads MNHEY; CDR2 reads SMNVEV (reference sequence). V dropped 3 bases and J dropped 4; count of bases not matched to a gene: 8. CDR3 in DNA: TGTGCCAGCAGTTTGGGGGGGACAGGGTTTGCAGATACGCAGTATTTT. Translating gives CASSLGGTGFADTQYF.

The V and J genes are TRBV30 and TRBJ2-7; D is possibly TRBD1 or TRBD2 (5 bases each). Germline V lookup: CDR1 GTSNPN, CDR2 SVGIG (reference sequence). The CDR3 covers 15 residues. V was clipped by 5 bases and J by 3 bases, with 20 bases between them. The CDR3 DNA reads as TGTGCCTGGGAAAGCACAGCCGTGGGGGACTACGAGCAGTACTTC. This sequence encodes CAWESTAVGDYEQYF.